A selection of T cell receptor beta chains follows, all from one sample in a study of T cells after yellow fever vaccination. TCRdb re-analysed the 5' RACE reads in MiXCR, keeping a single row per CDR3 protein. The sample lists roughly 170,000 distinct CDR3 sequences; approximately 6% were seen once. Sequences were derived from CD4+ T cells sorted from PBMCs, sampled on the day of the first yellow fever vaccination. The origin of the receptors is a man in his late teens or twenties who received the YFV17D yellow fever vaccine. The CDR3 runs from the conserved cysteine through the conserved F or W. D genes are given only for firm matches. Size tells how often a clone was seen (once, few, many) or the class of an expanded clone, and some rows leave it out.

TRBD2,TRBV4-1,TRBJ2-5,.,TGCGCCAGCAGCCAGTCCCCCGGGACTAGCGGACAAGAGACCCAGTACTTC,CASSQSPGTSGQETQYF
.,TRBV20-1,TRBJ2-2,many,TGCAGTGCTAGAATGGTCGAACGTGGTTCCGGGGAGCTGTTTTTT,CSARMVERGSGELFF
TRBD1,TRBV11-2,TRBJ2-7,.,TGTGCCAGCACCTTCCTTGTCGGCTCGGGACAGGGACCCTACGAGCAGTACTTC,CASTFLVGSGQGPYEQYF
.,TRBV7-9,TRBJ1-6,few,TGTGCCAGCAGCAATAATTCACCCCTCCACTTT,CASSNNSPLHF
.,TRBV20-1,TRBJ2-4,many,TGCAGTGCTAGTATCCCGGCCCAGACCAAAAACATTCAGTACTTC,CSASIPAQTKNIQYF
TRBD2,TRBV7-6,TRBJ2-1,few,TGTGCCAGCAACGGCGGGGGGCCCAGCTCCTACAATGAGCAGTTCTTC,CASNGGGPSSYNEQFF
.,TRBV24-1,TRBJ2-5,many,TGTGCCACCAGTGAGGGACGGACCCCCTCATCGGAGACCCAGTACTTC,CATSEGRTPSSETQYF
.,TRBV7-8,TRBJ1-4,.,TGTGCCAGCAGTTCACAGGGTGTATCTAATGAAAAACTGTTTTTT,CASSSQGVSNEKLFF
TRBD2,TRBV4-3,TRBJ2-3,.,TGCGCCAGCAGCCAAGGCGGACTAGCTGGAACAGATACGCAGTATTTT,CASSQGGLAGTDTQYF
.,TRBV6-6,TRBJ1-3,many,TGTGCCAGCAGTTACACTGGAAACACCATATATTTT,CASSYTGNTIYF
.,TRBV12-3/TRBV12-4,TRBJ1-6,many,TGTGCCAGCAGTTCCGGCGGATTCTCCTATAATTCACCCCTCCACTTT,CASSSGGFSYNSPLHF
TRBD2,TRBV6-4,TRBJ2-5,few,TGTGCCCCAATGCCCCTAGCGGAAGGAGAGACCCAGTACTTC,CAPMPLAEGETQYF
.,TRBV24-1,TRBJ2-3,.,TGTGCCACCAGTGATTTGCGGGGCCTCGGGGGCACAGATACGCAGTATTTT,CATSDLRGLGGTDTQYF
TRBD2,TRBV11-2,TRBJ2-1,few,TGTGCCAGCAGCTATTCTAGCGGGGGAGTTTACAATGAGCAGTTCTTC,CASSYSSGGVYNEQFF
.,TRBV4-2,TRBJ2-1,many,TGTGCCAGCAGCCGGAGTGGGATGGATTCACTAAAAGACAATGAGCAGTTCTTC,CASSRSGMDSLKDNEQFF
.,TRBV5-1,TRBJ1-3,few,TGCGCCAGCAGCTTGGACACTGGAAACACCATATATTTT,CASSLDTGNTIYF
TRBD2,TRBV4-1,TRBJ2-5,.,TGCGCCAGCAGCCAAGGGCTAGCGGGTCCCGGGGGAGAGACCCAGTACTTC,CASSQGLAGPGGETQYF
.,TRBV7-2,TRBJ1-5,.,TGTGCCAGCAGCTTATATGGGACTTTGGAGCAGCCCCAGCATTTT,CASSLYGTLEQPQHF
.,TRBV3-1,TRBJ2-3,few,TGTGCCAGCAGCCAACTTTCCACAGATACGCAGTATTTT,CASSQLSTDTQYF
TRBD2,TRBV11-1,TRBJ2-2,few,TGTGCCAGCAGTCCCACGCGACTAGCGGGGGCGAACACCGGGGAGCTGTTTTTT,CASSPTRLAGANTGELFF
TRBD2,TRBV12-3/TRBV12-4,TRBJ2-3,few,TGTGCCAGCAGTCGACTAGCGGGGAATACAGATACGCAGTATTTT,CASSRLAGNTDTQYF
.,TRBV10-3,TRBJ1-2,many,TGTGCCATCAGTGAGGGCGGTCCGACTAACTATGGCTACACCTTC,CAISEGGPTNYGYTF
.,TRBV20-1,TRBJ1-2,many,TGCAGTGCTAGAGTTACCGGGTTCTATGGCTACACCTTC,CSARVTGFYGYTF
.,TRBV5-1,TRBJ2-1,few,TGCGCCAGCAGCTGGGCGGGGACCTACAATGAGCAGTTCTTC,CASSWAGTYNEQFF
.,TRBV6-5,TRBJ2-7,many,TGTGCCAGCAGTTACTCGCGGGTTGGCGTGGTTCTGTACTTC,CASSYSRVGVVLYF
.,TRBV18,TRBJ1-1,many,TGTGCCAGCTCACCGGGGTTGAGACAGTTGAACACTGAAGCTTTCTTT,CASSPGLRQLNTEAFF
.,TRBV5-1,TRBJ2-4,many,TGCGCCAGCAGCCCGGACCAGGCCAAAAACATTCAGTACTTC,CASSPDQAKNIQYF
TRBD1,TRBV20-1,TRBJ1-1,.,TGCAGAGCTAGGACAGGGGGCTGGCAGGCTTTCTTT,CRARTGGWQAFF
.,TRBV5-4,TRBJ2-5,many,TGTGCCAGCAGCTTGAGCCAGCGGGGACATGAAGAGACCCAGTACTTC,CASSLSQRGHEETQYF
.,TRBV20-1,TRBJ1-1,many,TGCAGCCTCCCTAGAGGGGGTATCTTAAACACTGAAGCTTTCTTT,CSLPRGGILNTEAFF
.,TRBV5-6,TRBJ1-4,many,TGTGCCAGCAGCTTTCTGATTAATGAAAAACTGTTTTTT,CASSFLINEKLFF
TRBD2,TRBV10-3,TRBJ2-3,few,TGTGCCATCAGTGAGGCGACTAGCGGGGGGTTCCACACAGATACGCAGTATTTT,CAISEATSGGFHTDTQYF
.,TRBV5-1,TRBJ2-3,.,TGCGCCAGCAGCTTCGAGTCACTCAGCGCAGATACGCAGTATTTT,CASSFESLSADTQYF
.,TRBV29-1,TRBJ2-5,many,TGCAGCGTTGAAGTTGGACCTGAGTACTTC,CSVEVGPEYF
.,TRBV2,TRBJ1-5,many,TGTGCCAGCAGTGGTCTCAGTAGCAATCAGCCCCAGCATTTT,CASSGLSSNQPQHF
.,TRBV27,TRBJ1-3,.,TGTGCCAGCAGTTCTGTGGGTTCTGGAAACACCATATATTTT,CASSSVGSGNTIYF
TRBD1,TRBV2,TRBJ1-5,many,TGTGCCAGCAGTGCGCAGGGGGGCAGCAATCAGCCCCAGCATTTT,CASSAQGGSNQPQHF
.,TRBV7-9,TRBJ1-2,few,TGTGCCAGCAGCTTAGCGCAATTCGCCTCTGGCTACACCTTC,CASSLAQFASGYTF
.,TRBV25-1,TRBJ2-4,many,TGTGCCAGCAGTGCGGCTAGCCTAAACATTCAGTACTTC,CASSAASLNIQYF
.,TRBV29-1,TRBJ2-5,many,TGCAGCGTTGCCCTGGGGGAGACCCAGTACTTC,CSVALGETQYF
TRBD2,TRBV9,TRBJ2-7,many,TGTGCCAGCAGCGCTGCTCAACTAGCGAGTATTTACGAGCAGTACTTC,CASSAAQLASIYEQYF
.,TRBV12-3/TRBV12-4,TRBJ2-2,many,TGTGCCAGCAGTCGCCAGCGGAACACCGGGGAGCTGTTTTTT,CASSRQRNTGELFF
.,TRBV15,TRBJ2-3,many,TGTGCCACCAGCAGAGGCGGGGACACAGATACGCAGTATTTT,CATSRGGDTDTQYF
TRBD1,TRBV18,TRBJ2-3,.,TGTGCCAGCTCACTACGACAGGGGACGCAGTATTTT,CASSLRQGTQYF
.,TRBV20-1,TRBJ2-3,many,TGCAGTGCTAGACGTAGCACAGATACGCAGTATTTT,CSARRSTDTQYF
.,TRBV6-5,TRBJ1-4,.,TGTGCCAGCAGTTACTCGCCGGGCCGGGGTGAAAAACTGTTTTTT,CASSYSPGRGEKLFF
.,TRBV15,TRBJ1-5,.,TGTGCCACCAGCAGAGTAGGGGCCGGGGGTCAGCCCCAGCATTTT,CATSRVGAGGQPQHF